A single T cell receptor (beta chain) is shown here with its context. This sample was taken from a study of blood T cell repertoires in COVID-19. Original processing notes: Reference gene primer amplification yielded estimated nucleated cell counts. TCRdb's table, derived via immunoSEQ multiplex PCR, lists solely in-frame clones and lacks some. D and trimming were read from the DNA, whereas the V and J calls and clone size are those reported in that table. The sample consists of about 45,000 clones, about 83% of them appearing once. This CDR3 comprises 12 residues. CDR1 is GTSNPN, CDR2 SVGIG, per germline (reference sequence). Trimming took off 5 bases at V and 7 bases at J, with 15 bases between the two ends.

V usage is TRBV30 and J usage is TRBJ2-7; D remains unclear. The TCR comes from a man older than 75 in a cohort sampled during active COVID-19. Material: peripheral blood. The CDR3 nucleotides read TGTGCCTGGTCCGGCAGGCCGAAAGAGCAGTACTTC. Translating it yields CAWSGRPKEQYF. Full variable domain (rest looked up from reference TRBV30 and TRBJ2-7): SQTIHQWPATLVQPVGSPLSLECTVEGTSNPNLYWYRQAAGRGLQLLFYSVGIGQISSEVPQNLSASRPQDRQFILSSKKLLLSDSGFYLCAWSGRPKEQYFGPGTRLTVT.